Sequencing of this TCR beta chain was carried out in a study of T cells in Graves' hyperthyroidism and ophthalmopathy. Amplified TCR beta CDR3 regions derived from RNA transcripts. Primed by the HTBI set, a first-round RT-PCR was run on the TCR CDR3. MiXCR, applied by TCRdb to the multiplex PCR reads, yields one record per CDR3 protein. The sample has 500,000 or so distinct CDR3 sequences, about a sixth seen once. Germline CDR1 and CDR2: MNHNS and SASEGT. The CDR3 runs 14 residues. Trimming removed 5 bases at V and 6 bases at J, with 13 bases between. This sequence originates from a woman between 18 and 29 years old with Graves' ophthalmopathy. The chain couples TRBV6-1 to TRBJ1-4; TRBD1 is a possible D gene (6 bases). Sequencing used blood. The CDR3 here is CASSHRNRDEKLFF. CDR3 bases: TGTGCCAGCAGTCACCGGAACAGGGATGAAAAACTGTTTTTT.